A single sample is the source of the 19 T cell receptor beta chains below, sequenced in a study of Tregs in tolerant kidney transplant recipients. Measured with immunoSEQ multiplex PCR; TCRdb has only the in-frame clones, and not every one. The data hold under 95,000 clones, with around 93% observed a single time. This material consisted of Tregs from blood, taken before the transplant. The receptor source for this set is a human donor who received a combined kidney and bone marrow transplant.

The CDR3 reads CASSESRTGNTGELFF. As DNA, the CDR3 is TGTGCCAGCAGTGAATCTAGGACAGGAAACACCGGGGAGCTGTTTTTT. The gene calls are TRBV25-1 and TRBJ2-2; 7 bases are a match to TRBD1. This CDR3 has 16 amino acids. Germline V gene lookup returns CDR1 MGHDK and CDR2 SYGVNS. J lost 2 bases, V lost 1 base, and 4 bases had no gene match.

The chain has TRBV30 and TRBJ1-3; tentatively, D is TRBD1 (6 bases). CDR1 GTSNPN and CDR2 SVGIG come from the germline V gene (reference sequence). Trimming took off 0 bases at V and 2 bases at J, with 8 bases between the two ends. The CDR3 is 14 residues long. The DNA of the CDR3 is TGTGCCTGGAGTGTAGGGACACCTGGAAACACCATATATTTT. It is translated as CAWSVGTPGNTIYF.

This clone showed up just once. The CDR3 region is CASSPERVNTQYF. Here the CDR3 DNA reads TGTGCCAGCAGCCCCGAGAGGGTAAATACGCAGTATTTT. This chain connects TRBV5-6 to TRBJ2-3; TRBD2 might be the D (5 bases). The CDR3 has 13 amino acids. With 4 bases removed from V and 7 bases from J, the gap between germline ends came to 13 bases. Per germline, CDR1 SGHDT and CDR2 YYEEEE.

CDR3 DNA sequence: TGTGCCAGCTCACTAAACAGGGGTGAGGACACTGAAGCTTTCTTT. It translates to CASSLNRGEDTEAFF. The chain has TRBV18 and TRBJ1-1; 7 nucleotides agree with TRBD1. This CDR3 region has 15 residues. Unmatched junction bases numbered 8, after V lost 4 bases and J lost 3 bases. Per germline, CDR1 KGHSH and CDR2 LQKENI.

The V and J genes are TRBV7-2 and TRBJ1-2, with 7 bases lining up with TRBD1. Looked up from germline, CDR1 is SGHTA and CDR2 is FQGNSA. J gave up 5 bases and V 5 bases, and 8 bases lay outside the gene matches. CDR3 length: 14 residues. The CDR3 sequence: CASSKPGQLYGYTF. The CDR3 DNA reads as TGTGCCAGCAGCAAACCGGGACAGCTGTATGGCTACACCTTC.

This chain connects TRBV5-4 to TRBJ2-7, with D possibly TRBD2 on 6 matching bases. Germline V gene data show CDR1 as SGHNT and CDR2 as YYREEE (reference sequence). Trimming left V 4 bases short and J 5 bases short, with 13 bases between. The CDR3 has 13 residues. The CDR3 region is CASSLISGHEQYF. DNA for the CDR3: TGTGCCAGCAGCCTAATTAGCGGACACGAGCAGTACTTC. Full variable domain (outside the CDR3, taken from reference TRBV5-4 and TRBJ2-7): ETGVTQSPTHLIKTRGQQVTLRCSSQSGHNTVSWYQQALGQGPQFIFQYYREEENGRGNFPPRFSGLQFPNYSSELNVNALELDDSALYLCASSLISGHEQYFGPGTRLTVT.

The chain has TRBV5-1 and TRBJ2-2, with 9 nucleotides matching TRBD2. CDR1 and CDR2 from the germline V gene are SGHRS and YFSETQ. This CDR3 is 17 amino acids long. With V trimmed by 6 bases and J by 0 bases, 9 bases remained unmatched. The CDR3 coding sequence is TGCGCCAGCATGGGGTTTAGCGGGAGAGCGAACACCGGGGAGCTGTTTTTT. This translates into CASMGFSGRANTGELFF.

J is TRBJ2-1 and V is TRBV10-3, with a weak D call TRBD1 (8 bases). The CDR3 covers 13 residues. The germline V gene encodes CDR1 ENHRY and CDR2 SYGVKD. The V and J ends lost 8 bases and 4 bases respectively, with 12 bases between them. The CDR3 loop is CAIGQGGYNEQFF. CDR3 coding DNA: TGTGCCATCGGACAGGGAGGGTACAATGAGCAGTTCTTC.

The chain recombines TRBV7-6 with TRBJ2-5; D not certain. V was cut by 1 base and J by 5 bases, with 8 bases left in between. The CDR3 is 13 amino acids. Germline V CDR1 and CDR2: SGHVS, FNYEAQ. This CDR3 is CASSLGVGETQYF. In nucleotides, the CDR3 is TGTGCCAGCAGCTTAGGGGTTGGGGAGACCCAGTACTTC.

V usage is TRBV10-3 and J usage is TRBJ2-4; 7 nucleotides align to TRBD1. V lost 6 bases to trimming and J lost 6 bases; unmatched junction nucleotides: 8. The length of the CDR3 is 14 residues. In germline, CDR1 is ENHRY, CDR2 SYGVKD. CDR3 nucleotides: TGTGCCATCAGACCCGAAGGGGGCCCAAACATTCAGTACTTC. This codes for CAIRPEGGPNIQYF.

The sample holds a few counts of this clone. This sequence joins TRBV4-1 and TRBJ1-6, with D possibly TRBD1 on 6 matching bases. V was trimmed by 2 bases and J by 6 bases, leaving 14 bases between them. The germline V gene has CDR1 MGHRA and CDR2 YSYEKL. This CDR3 comprises 16 residues. The CDR3 protein is CASSQPSQGGNSPLHF. The CDR3 DNA follows: TGCGCCAGCAGCCAACCTTCACAGGGCGGTAATTCACCCCTCCACTTT.

This rearrangement joins TRBV30 to TRBJ1-4; D is undetermined. Germline CDR1 is GTSNPN and CDR2 is SVGIG (reference sequence). The CDR3 contains 16 residues. Trimming removed 3 bases from V and 4 bases from J, with 18 bases in between. The CDR3 sequence: CAWSSGLGQYNEKLFF. For the CDR3, the DNA is TGTGCCTGGAGCTCGGGTCTTGGGCAGTATAATGAAAAACTGTTTTTT. The variable domain in full, completed from reference TRBV30 and TRBJ1-4, reads SQTIHQWPATLVQPVGSPLSLECTVEGTSNPNLYWYRQAAGRGLQLLFYSVGIGQISSEVPQNLSASRPQDRQFILSSKKLLLSDSGFYLCAWSSGLGQYNEKLFFGSGTQLSVL.

The rearrangement links TRBV19 to TRBJ1-4, with no clear D. Trimming shortened V by 1 base and J by 4 bases, and 4 bases separated the two germline ends. Germline assignment: CDR1 LNHDA and CDR2 SQIVND (reference sequence). The length of the CDR3 is 13 residues. CDR3 protein: CASSIGRNEKLFF. The CDR3 DNA is TGTGCCAGTAGTATAGGACGTAATGAAAAACTGTTTTTT.

The chain uses TRBV9 and TRBJ2-1, with 14 bases fitting TRBD2. J lost 7 bases, V lost 4 bases, and 7 bases had no gene match. Germline lookup yields CDR1 SGDLS and CDR2 YYNGEE. The CDR3 contains 16 residues. CDR3 residues: CASSSGLAGVVNEQFF. The CDR3, as DNA: TGTGCCAGCAGCTCGGGACTAGCGGGAGTTGTGAATGAGCAGTTCTTC. Drawing the rest from reference TRBV9 and TRBJ2-1, the complete variable domain is DSGVTQTPKHLITATGQRVTLRCSPRSGDLSVYWYQQSLDQGLQFLIQYYNGEERAKGNILERFSAQQFPDLHSELNLSSLELGDSALYFCASSSGLAGVVNEQFFGPGTRLTVL.

The chain has TRBV7-3 and TRBJ2-1; D is ambiguous. Germline-derived CDR1 and CDR2 are SGHTA and FQGTGA. Trimming left V 3 bases short and J 5 bases short, with 14 bases between. The CDR3 covers 15 residues. The CDR3 here is CASSLSPAQNNEQFF. DNA of the CDR3: TGTGCCAGCAGCTTGTCCCCGGCCCAGAACAATGAGCAGTTCTTC.

The gene calls are TRBV27 and TRBJ2-7, with 11 bases fitting TRBD2. V was clipped by 6 bases and J by 6 bases; unmatched bases: 10. The CDR3 totals 15 residues. Germline-derived CDR1 and CDR2 are MNHEY and SMNVEV (reference sequence). The CDR3 nucleotides are TGTGCCAGCAGACAAATCCGACTAGCGGGGATCGAGCAGTACTTC. Residues: CASRQIRLAGIEQYF.

This rearrangement joins TRBV5-1 to TRBJ2-1; TRBD1 agrees at 9 bases. Looked up from germline, CDR1 is SGHRS and CDR2 is YFSETQ. The CDR3 totals 16 residues. V lost 0 bases to trimming and J lost 2 bases; unmatched junction nucleotides: 3. Written as DNA, the CDR3 is TGCGCCAGCAGCTTGGGGACAGGGGCGGCCTACAATGAGCAGTTCTTC. Residues: CASSLGTGAAYNEQFF.

The chain links TRBV6-1 to TRBJ2-7; 12 bases agree with TRBD2. Trimming took 6 bases from V and 3 from J; bases not matched to a gene: 3. The CDR3 contains 14 residues. Germline V gives CDR1 MNHNS, CDR2 SASEGT. The CDR3 loop reads CASSPGLAGYEQYF. CDR3 DNA: TGTGCCAGCAGCCCGGGACTAGCGGGCTACGAGCAGTACTTC.

This chain connects TRBV15 to TRBJ2-6; D remains unclear. The length of the CDR3 is 18 residues. Looked up from germline, CDR1 is LNHNV and CDR2 is YYDKDF (reference sequence). Trimming removed 3 bases from V and 0 bases from J, with 15 bases in between. The CDR3 DNA is TGTGCCACCAGCAGTACAAGGATTGGCGGCTCTGGGGCCAACGTCCTGACTTTC. Its translation is CATSSTRIGGSGANVLTF. The variable domain in full, completed from reference TRBV15 and TRBJ2-6, reads DAMVIQNPRYQVTQFGKPVTLSCSQTLNHNVMYWYQQKSSQAPKLLFHYYDKDFNNEADTPDNFQSRRPNTSFCFLDIRSPGLGDTAMYLCATSSTRIGGSGANVLTFGAGSRLTVL.